Below, 24 T cell receptor beta chains from the same sample are listed, as sequenced in a study of blood T cells in healthy people across ages. With a J-beta primer mix and a sample-barcoded 5' primer, a second PCR ran about 6 to 11 cycles. TCRdb reprocessed the 5' RACE reads via MiXCR and lists one record per CDR3 protein. The sample records hundreds of thousands of distinct CDR3 sequences, over 45% being singletons. The sample consisted of blood. Receptors originate from a woman aged 60-75 years in good health.

This clonotype was recorded once. The genes are TRBV27 and TRBJ2-4; D ambiguous. The DNA end is more similar to TRBJ2-7, so the J call may be wrong. The CDR3 has 12 amino acids. Germline assignment: CDR1 MNHEY and CDR2 SMNVEV (reference sequence). This chain's CDR3 is CASNNGWGEQYF. CDR3 DNA: TGTGCCAGCAACAACGGCTGGGGCGAGCAGTACTTC.

The chain uses TRBV30 and TRBJ2-1; D gene ambiguous. The germline CDR1 and CDR2 sequences are GTSNPN and SVGIG (reference sequence). The CDR3 covers 12 residues. Trimming stripped 3 bases from V and 0 bases from J, with 3 bases between. The DNA for the CDR3 is TGTGCCTGGAGGCCCTCCTACAATGAGCAGTTCTTC. Its protein is CAWRPSYNEQFF. Based on the CDR3 plus reference TRBV30 and TRBJ2-1, the full variable domain is SQTIHQWPATLVQPVGSPLSLECTVEGTSNPNLYWYRQAAGRGLQLLFYSVGIGQISSEVPQNLSASRPQDRQFILSSKKLLLSDSGFYLCAWRPSYNEQFFGPGTRLTVL.

This chain links TRBV20-1 with TRBJ2-5; 13 bases align to TRBD2. From germline, CDR1 is DFQATT and CDR2 SNEGSKA (reference sequence). This CDR3 region has 14 residues. V was pared by 6 bases and J by 4 bases, with 5 bases of the junction left unmatched. The CDR3 sequence is CSAGLAGEGETQYF. CDR3 in DNA: TGCAGTGCAGGACTAGCGGGAGAGGGAGAGACCCAGTACTTC.

The chain combines TRBV20-1 with TRBJ1-6; 7 nucleotides align to TRBD1. Germline V gene data show CDR1 as DFQATT and CDR2 as SNEGSKA (reference sequence). There are 14 residues in the CDR3. Losses at the gene ends were 3 bases for V and 8 bases for J; bases not matched to a gene: 7. Here the CDR3 DNA reads TGCAGTGCTAGGTCGACAGGGTCACATTCACCCCTCCACTTT. It codes for CSARSTGSHSPLHF.

This clonotype has just one count. The V and J genes are TRBV20-1 and TRBJ2-5; 7 bases align to TRBD2. The CDR3 spans 14 residues. V lost 0 bases and J lost 7; bases outside the gene matches: 8. The germline V gene has CDR1 DFQATT and CDR2 SNEGSKA (reference sequence). The CDR3 nucleotides read TGCAGTGCTAGAGATTCGGGACTATCCGGGACCCAGTACTTC. Translating it yields CSARDSGLSGTQYF.

This clonotype turned up a few times. CDR3 residues: CASSFGGRRETQYF. The CDR3 coding sequence is TGCGCCAGCAGCTTTGGGGGGCGTCGGGAGACCCAGTACTTC. V and J are TRBV5-1 and TRBJ2-5, with D perhaps matching TRBD1 or TRBD2 (6 bases each). Germline CDR1 reads SGHRS; CDR2 reads YFSETQ. V gave up 2 bases and J gave up 5 bases, with 13 bases separating them. The CDR3 length is 14 residues.

V gene TRBV20-1 combines with J gene TRBJ2-3, with 7 bases matching TRBD1. This CDR3 is 18 amino acids long. V lost 0 bases, J lost 2 bases, and 14 bases stayed unmatched. Germline lookup yields CDR1 DFQATT and CDR2 SNEGSKA (reference sequence). The CDR3 protein is CSAREGWVGQVSTDTQYF. The CDR3 region has the DNA TGCAGTGCTAGAGAGGGCTGGGTCGGACAGGTGTCCACAGATACGCAGTATTTT.

About this clonotype: The germline gene is not matched at one end of the junction; a read error may be the cause. This chain links TRBV7-2 with TRBJ2-5; 11 bases agree with TRBD1. The V gene's germline CDR1 is SGHTA and CDR2 FQGNSA. The CDR3 extends over 15 amino acids. CDR3 amino acids: CANSLEGTGGETQYF. DNA of the CDR3: TGTGCCAACAGCTTAGAAGGGACAGGGGGAGAGACCCAGTACTTC.

The chain uses TRBV20-1 and TRBJ2-5, with 9 positions matching TRBD2. Trimming cost V 4 bases and J 14 bases; bases outside gene matches: 5. The CDR3 is 10 residues long. Germline V gives CDR1 DFQATT, CDR2 SNEGSKA (reference sequence). The CDR3 DNA reads TGCAGTGCTAAGCGGGAGGAGCAATACTTC. This translates into CSAKREEQYF.

This clonotype was observed a few times. J is TRBJ2-7 and V is TRBV11-2, with 9 bases that match TRBD1. Per the germline V gene, CDR1 is SGHAT and CDR2 is FQNNGV. This CDR3 has 15 residues. With V trimmed by 4 bases and J by 3 bases, 7 bases remained unmatched. DNA of the CDR3: TGTGCCAGCAGCTCGACAGGGGGGGTCTACTACGAGCAGTACTTC. Its translation is CASSSTGGVYYEQYF.

The rearrangement joins TRBV20-1 to TRBJ2-1, with a tentative D call TRBD1 (5 bases). Germline CDR1 and CDR2: DFQATT and SNEGSKA (reference sequence). V lost 3 bases, J lost 2 bases, and 8 bases lay in between. The CDR3 is 13 residues long. As DNA, the CDR3 is TGCAGTGCTAGTAGGGGAACCTACAATGAGCAGTTCTTC. It specifies CSASRGTYNEQFF.

This chain joins TRBV20-1 and TRBJ2-7, with 11 bases identical to TRBD2. The CDR3 runs to 14 residues. Looked up from germline, CDR1 is DFQATT and CDR2 is SNEGSKA (reference sequence). With V trimmed by 6 bases and J by 3 bases, 7 bases remained unmatched. The CDR3 here is CSASSSGRLYEQYF. Here the CDR3 DNA reads TGCAGTGCCTCCTCTAGCGGGAGGCTCTACGAGCAGTACTTC.

J is TRBJ2-1 and V is TRBV20-1; TRBD2 agrees at 8 bases. CDR1 DFQATT and CDR2 SNEGSKA come from the germline V gene (reference sequence). The V gene end was trimmed by 3 bases and the J gene end by 3 bases; junction bases not matched to a gene: 4. The CDR3 is 14 residues long. The chain's CDR3 is CSASGRAVYNEQFF. As DNA, the CDR3 is TGCAGTGCTAGCGGGAGGGCCGTCTACAATGAGCAGTTCTTC.

In DNA, the CDR3 is TGCGCCAGCAGCCAAGACGTCCTCTATGGCTACACCTTC. Residues: CASSQDVLYGYTF. The V and J genes are TRBV4-3 and TRBJ1-2; D gene ambiguous. CDR1 is LGHNA, CDR2 YSLEER, per germline. The CDR3 runs to 13 residues. V shed 0 bases and J shed 4 bases, with 6 bases lying between them.

V is TRBV12-3 or TRBV12-4 and J is TRBJ2-7; possible D gene TRBD2, 5 bases. Trimming pared 3 bases from V and 3 bases from J, leaving 12 bases between. This CDR3 spans 14 amino acids. This chain's CDR3 is CASSFASSRYEQYF. The CDR3 DNA is TGTGCCAGCAGTTTCGCTAGCAGCCGCTACGAGCAGTACTTC.

The chain has TRBV12-3 or TRBV12-4 and TRBJ2-5, with D tentatively TRBD2 (6 bases). V gave up 7 bases and J gave up 6 bases, with 15 bases separating them. The length of the CDR3 is 13 residues. The CDR3 DNA follows: TGTGCCAGCATCCCGGAGGGAGTACAGACCCAGTACTTC. Translation: CASIPEGVQTQYF.

This rearrangement joins TRBV3-1 to TRBJ2-7; TRBD2 matches 7 bases. V lost 4 bases, J lost 7 bases, and 19 bases stayed unmatched. This CDR3 is 17 amino acids long. Germline values: CDR1 LGHDT, CDR2 YNNKEL (reference sequence). The CDR3 region is CASSPSKAGISYNEQYF. CDR3 bases: TGTGCCAGCAGCCCAAGCAAAGCGGGGATATCCTACAATGAGCAGTACTTC.

V gene TRBV5-1 combines with J gene TRBJ2-6; perhaps TRBD1 as D (5 bases). The CDR3 has 16 residues. The germline V and J ends were trimmed by 0 bases and 2 bases, with 9 bases remaining between them. Germline lookup yields CDR1 SGHRS and CDR2 YFSETQ. CDR3 sequence reads: CASSLEGATGANVLTF. The CDR3, as DNA: TGCGCCAGCAGCTTGGAAGGGGCCACTGGGGCCAACGTCCTGACTTTC.

CDR3 loop: CASSYLEWQGYNEQFF. In nucleotides, the CDR3 is TGTGCCAGCAGTTACTTAGAGTGGCAGGGATACAATGAGCAGTTCTTC. This chain joins TRBV6-6 and TRBJ2-1; possibly TRBD1 for D (5 bases). The CDR3 is 16 residues long. V was pared by 1 base and J by 4 bases, with 14 bases between. Germline loops: CDR1 MNHNY, CDR2 SVGAGI (reference sequence).

V and J are TRBV7-2 and TRBJ2-1, with D perhaps TRBD2 (6 bases). The CDR3 has 15 amino acids. Germline CDR1 is SGHTA and CDR2 is FQGNSA. V was cut by 5 bases and J by 4 bases, with 15 bases left in between. The CDR3 is CASSPEAGTYNEQFF. The CDR3 region has the DNA TGTGCCAGCAGCCCTGAGGCGGGAACATACAATGAGCAGTTCTTC. Variable domain in full (rest from reference TRBV7-2 and TRBJ2-1): GAGVSQSPSNKVTEKGKDVELRCDPISGHTALYWYRQSLGQGLEFLIYFQGNSAPDKSGLPSDRFSAERTGGSVSTLTIQRTQQEDSAVYLCASSPEAGTYNEQFFGPGTRLTVL.

The V gene is TRBV3-1, the J gene TRBJ1-1, with D possibly TRBD1 on 5 matching bases. This CDR3 has 16 residues. Germline CDR1 is LGHDT and CDR2 is YNNKEL (reference sequence). Trimming cost V 1 base and J 1 base, with 13 bases left between them. In nucleotides, the CDR3 is TGTGCCAGCAGCCAAGGACGAGTGCAGGGGAACACTGAAGCTTTCTTT. Encoded protein: CASSQGRVQGNTEAFF. Complete variable domain (other parts from reference TRBV3-1 and TRBJ1-1): DTAVSQTPKYLVTQMGNDKSIKCEQNLGHDTMYWYKQDSKKFLKIMFSYNNKELIINETVPNRFSPKSPDKAHLNLHINSLELGDSAVYFCASSQGRVQGNTEAFFGQGTRLTVV.

This clonotype was observed at least ten times. The chain has TRBV12-3 or TRBV12-4 and TRBJ2-7, with TRBD2 matching 10 bases. This CDR3 spans 15 amino acids. V lost 6 bases to trimming and J lost 0 bases; unmatched junction nucleotides: 5. The CDR3 bases are TGTGCCAGCAGCCTCCTAGCGGGAGTCTCCTACGAGCAGTACTTC. It specifies CASSLLAGVSYEQYF.

The chain carries TRBV7-3 and TRBJ2-2; D gene unclear. The germline V gene has CDR1 SGHTA and CDR2 FQGTGA. The V and J ends lost 8 bases and 4 bases respectively, with 11 bases between them. This CDR3 spans 13 amino acids. The CDR3 region is CASRLDATGELFF. CDR3 DNA: TGTGCCAGCCGACTCGATGCCACCGGGGAGCTGTTTTTT.

This clonotype turned up a few times. The chain employs TRBV24-1 and TRBJ2-1; a weak D match, TRBD2 (6 bases). The germline CDR1 and CDR2 sequences are KGHDR and SFDVKD. Trimming removed 4 bases at V and 8 bases at J, with 14 bases between. CDR3 size: 14 residues. The CDR3 bases are TGTGCCACCAGTGACCCCGGAGGGTCCCATGAGCAGTTCTTC. Translation: CATSDPGGSHEQFF.